These 12 T cell receptor beta chains were sequenced from one sample in a study of T cells in Graves' hyperthyroidism and ophthalmopathy. What was amplified from RNA transcripts were TCR beta CDR3 regions. First-round RT-PCR targeting the TCR CDR3 was performed with the HTBI primer set. TCRdb recomputed calls from the multiplex PCR reads with MiXCR, one row per CDR3 protein. The sample consists of 500,000 to 650,000 distinct CDR3 sequences, 14% of them appearing once. Sequencing was done on a sample of blood. Receptors were obtained from a woman in her thirties or forties with Graves' hyperthyroidism.

With regard to this clonotype: One base away lies a much larger clone, so this may be a sequencing read error. This chain connects TRBV12-3 or TRBV12-4 to TRBJ2-1; TRBD2 aligns across 8 bases. This CDR3 contains 17 residues. The DNA for the CDR3 is TGTGCCGGCAGTTTAATCCCCGGCGGGAGGAGTGGCCATGAGCAGTTCTTC. It translates to CAGSLIPGGRSGHEQFF.

The rearrangement joins TRBV27 to TRBJ2-1, with TRBD2 matching over 8 bases. Germline values: CDR1 MNHEY, CDR2 SMNVEV (reference sequence). The CDR3 runs 16 residues. With V trimmed by 5 bases and J by 6 bases, 12 bases remained unmatched. Written as DNA, the CDR3 is TGTGCCAGCAGTCCCCTACTCAGCGGGAGAGTCAATGAGCAGTTCTTC. Translating gives CASSPLLSGRVNEQFF.

There are many counts of this clonotype. The J gene is TRBJ1-6, the V gene TRBV28; 7 nucleotides align to TRBD1. CDR1 and CDR2 (germline): MDHEN, SYDVKM. The CDR3 contains 15 residues. Losses at the gene ends were 6 bases for V and 5 bases for J; bases not matched to a gene: 7. CDR3 sequence reads: CASSLGTANNSPLHF. The CDR3 DNA follows: TGTGCCAGCAGCCTCGGGACAGCCAATAATTCACCCCTCCACTTT.

This clonotype was seen many times. The chain uses TRBV7-9 and TRBJ2-3; 8 bases are a match to TRBD2. The CDR3 contains 15 residues. Trimming took 6 bases from V and 0 from J; bases not matched to a gene: 5. CDR1 and CDR2 from the germline V gene are SEHNR and FQNEAQ (reference sequence). The CDR3: CASRPSGSSTDTQYF. DNA for the CDR3: TGTGCCAGCAGACCCAGCGGGAGTAGCACAGATACGCAGTATTTT.

This clonotype was recorded a few times. The chain couples TRBV10-2 to TRBJ1-2; maybe TRBD1 (5 bases). Trimming shortened V by 3 bases and J by 4 bases, and 9 bases separated the two germline ends. The CDR3 totals 13 residues. Germline V gene sequence: CDR1 WSHSY, CDR2 SAAADI. The CDR3 DNA sequence: TGCGCCAGCAGTGACGGGGCCGCCTATGGCTACACCTTC. It specifies CASSDGAAYGYTF.

This clonotype was recorded at least ten times. The V call is TRBV11-2, the J call TRBJ2-5, with D possibly being TRBD2 (6 bases). The V and J ends lost 1 base and 9 bases respectively, with 6 bases between them. Germline V gene sequence: CDR1 SGHAT, CDR2 FQNNGV. The CDR3 is 11 residues long. The CDR3 DNA reads TGTGCCAGCAGCTTAGCGGGGGCCCAGTACTTC. Protein: CASSLAGAQYF.

This clonotype was seen ten or more times. This chain links TRBV20-1 with TRBJ2-1, with no clear D. V was shortened by 1 base and J by 8 bases, with 15 bases between the two germline ends. In germline, CDR1 is DFQATT, CDR2 SNEGSKA (reference sequence). The CDR3 has 14 residues. CDR3 nucleotide sequence: TGCAGTGCTAGAGCGCTCCGGTATCAGGATGAGCAGTTCTTC. Translation gives CSARALRYQDEQFF.

This clonotype appeared many times. V gene TRBV24-1 combines with J gene TRBJ2-7; D unclear. The length of the CDR3 is 16 residues. Per the germline V gene, CDR1 is KGHDR and CDR2 is SFDVKD. The V end was cut by 1 base, the J end by 0 bases, with 12 bases between. The CDR3 bases are TGTGCCACCAGTGATTTAGGGCCTTATGGCTCCTACGAGCAGTACTTC. Its translation is CATSDLGPYGSYEQYF.

This clonotype turned up a few times. The rearrangement links TRBV20-1 to TRBJ1-2; D uncertain. Looked up from germline, CDR1 is DFQATT and CDR2 is SNEGSKA (reference sequence). There are 14 residues in the CDR3. The V end lost 3 bases, the J end lost 0 bases, and 11 bases lay between the germline ends. Written as DNA, the CDR3 is TGCAGTGCTAGGGTTCCGGTTACTAACTATGGCTACACCTTC. This encodes CSARVPVTNYGYTF.

The chain is built from TRBV19 and TRBJ2-3; tentatively, D is TRBD1 (5 bases). This CDR3 is built from 13 residues. Trimming removed 7 bases at V and 6 bases at J, with 14 bases between. Germline lookup yields CDR1 LNHDA and CDR2 SQIVND (reference sequence). This CDR3 is CASTSGFVDTQYF. In nucleotides, the CDR3 is TGTGCCAGTACATCAGGGTTTGTTGATACGCAGTATTTT.

There are many counts of this clonotype. The rearrangement joins TRBV6-1 to TRBJ2-1, with TRBD1 matching 9 bases. The germline V gene has CDR1 MNHNS and CDR2 SASEGT. The CDR3 loop spans 16 amino acids. The V segment lost 5 bases and the J segment 7 bases; nucleotides outside the gene matches: 12. CDR3 sequence: CASSSTGTGRWNEQFF. CDR3 DNA sequence: TGTGCCAGCAGTAGCACCGGGACAGGGCGGTGGAATGAGCAGTTCTTC.

This clonotype was detected ten times or more. The genes are TRBV7-9 and TRBJ2-3; no reliable D call. V dropped 2 bases and J dropped 0 bases, with 18 bases sitting between them. Looked up from germline, CDR1 is SEHNR and CDR2 is FQNEAQ (reference sequence). The CDR3 consists of 18 residues. The CDR3 DNA reads as TGTGCCAGCAGCTTAAAATCGTGGGTTCTTGCTAGCACAGATACGCAGTATTTT. It yields the protein CASSLKSWVLASTDTQYF.